The 16 T cell receptor beta chains listed next were all sequenced from one sample in a study of shared clonotypes between healthy human individuals. Profiling relied on immunoSEQ multiplex PCR, and the TCRdb table lists in-frame clones only, not all of them. The sample carries 950,000 to 1,300,000 clones, about 76% recorded once. Specimen: memory CD4+ T cells sorted from blood. Subset denoted: CD45RA-negative fraction. These TCRs come from a man between 18 and 29 years old in good health.

This clone was seen more than once but under ten times. J is TRBJ2-1 and V is TRBV20-1; D gene uncertain. CDR3 length: 11 amino acids. Deletions cut 4 bases from V and 7 bases from J, with 8 bases between. The germline V gene has CDR1 DFQATT and CDR2 SNEGSKA (reference sequence). The DNA of the CDR3 is TGCAGTGCTAAGTATGGGAATGAGCAGTTCTTC. It encodes CSAKYGNEQFF.

The gene calls are TRBV15 and TRBJ1-2; possible D gene TRBD1, 6 bases. The V gene's germline CDR1 is LNHNV and CDR2 YYDKDF (reference sequence). The CDR3 runs to 13 residues. Trimming pared 5 bases from V and 4 bases from J, leaving 11 bases between. DNA of the CDR3: TGTGCCACCAGCGATGGACAGTCCTATGGCTACACCTTC. This sequence encodes CATSDGQSYGYTF.

The chain recombines TRBV6-1 with TRBJ1-5; 7 bases are a match to TRBD1. Germline V CDR1 and CDR2: MNHNS, SASEGT. Trimming cost V 2 bases and J 6 bases; bases outside gene matches: 1. This CDR3 is 13 amino acids long. CDR3 sequence reads: CASSESGGQPQHF. CDR3 nucleotide sequence: TGTGCCAGCAGTGAATCAGGGGGTCAGCCCCAGCATTTT.

The chain recombines TRBV19 with TRBJ1-1; D is possibly TRBD1 (5 bases). Germline CDR1 LNHDA, CDR2 SQIVND (reference sequence). This CDR3 region has 14 residues. The V end lost 1 base, the J end lost 3 bases, and 9 bases lay between the germline ends. The CDR3 DNA reads as TGTGCCAGTAGTATAGGGACATACTACACTGAAGCTTTCTTT. This gives the protein CASSIGTYYTEAFF.

The chain is built from TRBV11-3 and TRBJ2-7; possible D gene TRBD1, 5 bases. CDR3 length: 16 amino acids. Trimming removed 0 bases from V and 2 bases from J, with 14 bases in between. Germline V gene data show CDR1 as SGHNT and CDR2 as YENEEA. CDR3 sequence: CASSLDGGYRPYEQYF. The CDR3 DNA is TGTGCCAGCAGCTTAGATGGTGGATACAGGCCCTACGAGCAGTACTTC. Complete variable domain (other parts from reference TRBV11-3 and TRBJ2-7): EAGVVQSPRYKIIEKKQPVAFWCNPISGHNTLYWYLQNLGQGPELLIRYENEEAVDDSQLPKDRFSAERLKGVDSTLKIQPAELGDSAVYLCASSLDGGYRPYEQYFGPGTRLTVT.

V usage is TRBV19 and J usage is TRBJ2-3, with D perhaps matching TRBD2 (6 bases). The CDR3 length is 15 residues. Germline V gene data show CDR1 as LNHDA and CDR2 as SQIVND (reference sequence). Trimming pared 3 bases from V and 4 bases from J, leaving 14 bases between. DNA for the CDR3: TGTGCCAGTAGTATCGCTGGGAGGCCCCCAGATACGCAGTATTTT. Translating gives CASSIAGRPPDTQYF.

V and J are TRBV5-1 and TRBJ1-5; 11 bases align to TRBD1. J gave up 5 bases and V 3 bases, and 1 base lay outside the gene matches. CDR1 and CDR2 (germline): SGHRS, YFSETQ. The CDR3 has 14 amino acids. The CDR3 here is CASSWTGGDQPQHF. The CDR3 coding sequence is TGCGCCAGCAGCTGGACAGGGGGCGATCAGCCCCAGCATTTT.

V and J are TRBV5-1 and TRBJ2-5; 7 positions match TRBD2. The CDR3 has 15 residues. V gave up 0 bases and J gave up 5 bases; unmatched junction bases: 7. Germline-derived CDR1 and CDR2 are SGHRS and YFSETQ. CDR3 loop: CASSLVGGPGETQYF. The CDR3 DNA reads TGCGCCAGCAGCTTGGTGGGAGGGCCCGGGGAGACCCAGTACTTC. Full variable domain (remainder filled in from reference TRBV5-1 and TRBJ2-5): KAGVTQTPRYLIKTRGQQVTLSCSPISGHRSVSWYQQTPGQGLQFLFEYFSETQRNKGNFPGRFSGRQFSNSRSEMNVSTLELGDSALYLCASSLVGGPGETQYFGPGTRLLVL.

The rearrangement joins TRBV27 to TRBJ1-5; D is ambiguous. V lost 5 bases, J lost 0 bases, and 20 bases lay in between. The CDR3 is 18 amino acids. Germline CDR1 and CDR2: MNHEY and SMNVEV (reference sequence). The CDR3: CASSPGGRFRGSNQPQHF. The CDR3, as DNA: TGTGCCAGCAGTCCCGGTGGCCGATTTAGAGGTAGCAATCAGCCCCAGCATTTT.

V gene TRBV7-9 combines with J gene TRBJ1-3, with no clear D. V dropped 0 bases and J dropped 7 bases, with 13 bases sitting between them. The CDR3 runs 15 residues. Looked up from germline, CDR1 is SEHNR and CDR2 is FQNEAQ (reference sequence). The CDR3 spells CASSLATPPHNTIYF. The CDR3 region has the DNA TGTGCCAGCAGCTTAGCGACCCCACCCCACAACACCATATATTTT.

V usage is TRBV6-8 and J usage is TRBJ1-2; weak D call: TRBD1 (5 bases). Germline lookup yields CDR1 MNHGY and CDR2 SAAAGT. V lost 3 bases and J lost 3, with 8 bases in between. The CDR3 runs 13 residues. CDR3 residues: CASSYDSHYGYTF. CDR3 coding DNA: TGTGCCAGCAGTTATGACAGTCACTATGGCTACACCTTC.

V and J are TRBV5-1 and TRBJ2-2; 11 bases are a match to TRBD2. The CDR3 is 16 residues long. The V gene's germline CDR1 is SGHRS and CDR2 YFSETQ. The V and J ends lost 4 bases and 5 bases, in that order; junction bases with no gene match: 7. The DNA of the CDR3 is TGCGCCAGCAGCCCCGGGACTAGCGGTGGGACCGGGGAGCTGTTTTTT. Amino acid sequence: CASSPGTSGGTGELFF.

Only a few counts were recorded for this clone. The sample has other DNA sequences that encode this CDR3 too. The V call is TRBV2, the J call TRBJ2-7, with D unresolved. Germline loops: CDR1 SNHLY, CDR2 FYNNEI. The V gene lost 4 bases and the J gene lost 3 bases, with 1 base spanning the gap. The CDR3 is 10 amino acids. As DNA, the CDR3 is TGTGCCAGCAGTGTCTACGAGCAGTACTTC. Its protein is CASSVYEQYF.

This chain connects TRBV19 to TRBJ1-2; tentatively, D is TRBD1 (5 bases). Trimming cost V 6 bases and J 8 bases, with 19 bases left between them. Germline-derived CDR1 and CDR2 are LNHDA and SQIVND (reference sequence). This CDR3 is 14 amino acids long. In DNA, the CDR3 is TGTGCCAGTAGCACACGACAGCTATCGCGAGGCTACACCTTC. It specifies CASSTRQLSRGYTF.

Comments on this clone: Within the sample, other DNA sequences also encode this same CDR3. The chain is built from TRBV6-1 and TRBJ2-7; 10 nucleotides line up with TRBD1. Unmatched junction bases numbered 1, after V lost 4 bases and J lost 4 bases. In germline, CDR1 is MNHNS, CDR2 SASEGT. This CDR3 contains 13 residues. DNA of the CDR3: TGTGCCAGCAGTGGGGACAGGGGTTACGAGCAGTACTTC. Amino acids: CASSGDRGYEQYF.

The chain couples TRBV18 to TRBJ1-1, with TRBD1 matching over 8 bases. CDR1 is KGHSH and CDR2 is LQKENI in the germline V gene. The CDR3 is 14 amino acids. Unmatched junction bases numbered 6, after V lost 6 bases and J lost 3 bases. The CDR3 DNA reads as TGTGCCAGCTCCTCTGTGACAGGGGACACTGAAGCTTTCTTT. Translated, it gives CASSSVTGDTEAFF.